This T cell receptor beta chain was obtained from a study of cytomegalovirus exposure and HLA in healthy donors. General study findings and limits: Among CMV-associated TCR beta chains, most appeared HLA-restricted in a later analysis. TCR beta V- and J-gene trimming was later associated with a missense DCLRE1C variant. The authors considered a cluster of highly shared sequence variants likely to be a sequencing artifact. Rates of TCR association differed by HLA locus in a later analysis, with DRB1 highest and HLA-C lowest.

In the PCR, 60 Vbeta and 13 Jbeta primers were used. The table came from immunoSEQ multiplex PCR; TCRdb's copy has only in-frame clones and leaves some out. The data contain 97,000 or so clones, around a tenth of them singletons. Comments on this clone: Its antigen remains unknown.

V lost 4 bases and J 0 bases, leaving 5 bases between the germline ends. CDR1 is SNHLY and CDR2 is FYNNEI in the germline V gene. The CDR3 runs to 13 residues. The TCR originated in a man between 45 and 60 years old in good health and CMV-seropositive. The sample consisted of PBMCs. This sequence joins TRBV2 and TRBJ2-3, with D possibly being TRBD1 (5 bases). The CDR3 loop is CASSGQSTDTQYF. The CDR3, as DNA: TGTGCCAGCAGTGGACAGAGCACAGATACGCAGTATTTT.